These 27 T cell receptor beta chains originate from one sample sequenced in a study of blood T cell repertoires in COVID-19. Assay: immunoSEQ multiplex PCR; the TCRdb copy retains only in-frame clones and omits some. The sample has more than 150,000 clones, 80% to 90% seen once. Sequences were obtained from peripheral blood. These receptor sequences come from a woman aged 50 to 65 with acute or convalescent COVID-19.

The V and J genes are TRBV18 and TRBJ2-5; D is undetermined. Trimming took 2 bases from V and 1 from J, leaving 8 bases between them. Germline CDR1 and CDR2: KGHSH and LQKENI. CDR3 length: 14 residues. The CDR3 sequence is CASSPVDTQETQYF. In nucleotides, the CDR3 is TGTGCCAGCTCACCAGTTGACACCCAAGAGACCCAGTACTTC.

The J gene is TRBJ1-1, the V gene TRBV5-1; D perhaps matches TRBD1 (5 bases). Between the trimmed V and J ends, which lost 6 bases and 3 bases, there was a span of 15 bases. This CDR3 has 14 residues. The V gene's germline CDR1 is SGHRS and CDR2 YFSETQ. The chain's CDR3 is CASNLGGGDTEAFF. The CDR3 DNA follows: TGCGCCAGCAACCTGGGGGGAGGAGACACTGAAGCTTTCTTT.

Written as DNA, the CDR3 is TGTGCCAGTAGTATTAGGACACTCGGATCCTACGAGCAGTACTTC. Its translation: CASSIRTLGSYEQYF. V gene TRBV19 combines with J gene TRBJ2-7; D is perhaps TRBD1 (5 bases). Germline values: CDR1 LNHDA, CDR2 SQIVND (reference sequence). This CDR3 region has 15 residues. V was trimmed by 3 bases and J by 1 base, leaving 13 bases between them.

The count of this clone is one. This chain joins TRBV2 and TRBJ2-7, with TRBD2 identical over 10 bases. Germline trimming cut 6 bases from V and 3 bases from J; bases unmatched to any gene: 8. The CDR3 runs to 15 residues. Germline assignment: CDR1 SNHLY and CDR2 FYNNEI. The CDR3 protein is CASRDSGLASYEQYF. The CDR3, as DNA: TGTGCCAGCAGGGACTCGGGACTAGCGAGCTACGAGCAGTACTTC.

The chain is built from TRBV6-5 and TRBJ2-7; TRBD1 aligns across 8 bases. Trimming took 8 bases from V and 5 from J; bases not matched to a gene: 11. The CDR3 is 14 amino acids. Germline loops: CDR1 MNHEY, CDR2 SVGAGI. This CDR3 reads CASRRTGPIHEQYF. CDR3 DNA sequence: TGTGCCAGCCGCCGGACAGGGCCGATCCACGAGCAGTACTTC.

Of note for this clone: The same CDR3 can be traced to other DNA sequences in this sample. In DNA, the CDR3 is TGTGCCAGCAGTAGATTAGCGGGCGATAGCACAGATACGCAGTATTTT. This gives the protein CASSRLAGDSTDTQYF. This chain joins TRBV6-2 or TRBV6-3 and TRBJ2-3, with 7 bases aligning to TRBD2. The trim removed 5 bases at V and 0 bases at J, leaving 8 bases unmatched. This CDR3 has 16 amino acids. The germline V gene has CDR1 MNHEY and CDR2 SVGEGT.

This sequence joins TRBV7-3 and TRBJ2-1; 12 bases align to TRBD2. The J segment lost 9 bases and the V segment lost 5 bases, leaving 5 bases of the junction unmatched. The CDR3 sequence is 14 residues long. Germline CDR1 and CDR2: SGHTA and FQGTGA. The CDR3 protein is CASSRLAGDSEQFF. The CDR3 DNA reads TGTGCCAGCAGCAGACTAGCGGGAGACAGTGAGCAGTTCTTC.

This chain links TRBV27 with TRBJ2-4, with D unresolved. Germline CDR1 is MNHEY and CDR2 is SMNVEV (reference sequence). V was pared by 1 base and J by 3 bases, with 10 bases between. This CDR3 comprises 15 residues. CDR3 DNA: TGTGCCAGCAGTTTATTCAGGTTCGGCAAAAACATTCAGTACTTC. Translation gives CASSLFRFGKNIQYF.

CDR3 coding DNA: TGCGCCAGCAGCCAAGATGGAATAGCGGGAGCTACGACTAGCACAGATACGCAGTATTTT. Translating gives CASSQDGIAGATTSTDTQYF. The V gene is TRBV4-3, the J gene TRBJ2-3; 9 nucleotides align to TRBD2. Germline values: CDR1 LGHNA, CDR2 YSLEER. The CDR3 totals 20 residues. Trimming removed 0 bases from V and 0 bases from J; junction bases left unmatched: 13.

This clone was found a few times. The V and J genes are TRBV3-1 (or the pseudogene TRBV3-2) and TRBJ2-2, with 9 bases aligning to TRBD2. The V and J ends lost 3 bases and 1 base, in that order; junction bases with no gene match: 12. The CDR3 has 19 residues. Germline V CDR1 and CDR2: LGHDT, YNNKEL (reference sequence). The CDR3 region is CASSHQHLNSGRNTGELFF. In nucleotides, the CDR3 is TGTGCCAGCAGCCACCAACATTTGAATAGCGGGAGGAACACCGGGGAGCTGTTTTTT.

The rearrangement links TRBV5-1 to TRBJ1-2; D is unclear. Germline CDR1 reads SGHRS; CDR2 reads YFSETQ. Trimming removed 0 bases from V and 6 bases from J, with 6 bases in between. This CDR3 has 12 amino acids. The CDR3 region has the DNA TGCGCCAGCAGCTTGGACACAGATGGCTACACCTTC. The encoded protein is CASSLDTDGYTF.

The chain joins TRBV11-3 to TRBJ2-2, with 12 positions matching TRBD2. CDR1 and CDR2 from the germline V gene are SGHNT and YENEEA. With V trimmed by 5 bases and J by 4 bases, 5 bases remained unmatched. The CDR3 runs to 16 residues. The CDR3 bases are TGTGCCAGCAGCGCCCTAGCGGGGGGGAGCACCGGGGAGCTGTTTTTT. Residues: CASSALAGGSTGELFF.

This chain uses TRBV20-1 with TRBJ1-1, with 9 bases identical to TRBD1. V was clipped by 3 bases and J by 10 bases; unmatched bases: 3. Germline lookup yields CDR1 DFQATT and CDR2 SNEGSKA (reference sequence). The CDR3 length is 11 residues. CDR3 residues: CSASETGGAFF. CDR3 DNA: TGCAGTGCTAGTGAGACAGGGGGAGCTTTCTTT.

The chain couples TRBV6-5 to TRBJ1-1, with D possibly being TRBD1 (5 bases). Trimming stripped 7 bases from V and 4 bases from J, with 16 bases between. CDR1 and CDR2 (germline): MNHEY, SVGAGI. The CDR3 extends over 14 amino acids. For the CDR3, the DNA is TGTGCCAGCACCCCAGAGTGGGGCCCCACTGAAGCTTTCTTT. Translating gives CASTPEWGPTEAFF.

The J gene is TRBJ1-2, the V gene TRBV7-2, with TRBD1 matching 10 bases. The CDR3 length is 14 residues. With 3 bases clipped from V and 2 bases from J, the junction kept 0 bases outside the gene matches. The V gene's germline CDR1 is SGHTA and CDR2 FQGNSA. The chain's CDR3 is CASSLDRGNYGYTF. The CDR3 DNA reads as TGTGCCAGCAGCTTGGACAGGGGGAACTATGGCTACACCTTC.

The chain employs TRBV7-2 and TRBJ2-5, with 7 bases lining up with TRBD1. V lost 5 bases and J lost 12; bases outside the gene matches: 15. The CDR3 extends over 14 amino acids. Germline CDR1 reads SGHTA; CDR2 reads FQGNSA. For the CDR3, the DNA is TGTGCCAGCAGCCCTAATGAACTCGGGACAGCAAAGTACTTC. It yields the protein CASSPNELGTAKYF.

The chain has TRBV4-3 and TRBJ2-1; a possible D gene is TRBD1 (6 bases). This CDR3 comprises 18 residues. With 4 bases removed from V and 4 bases from J, the gap between germline ends came to 23 bases. Germline V gives CDR1 LGHNA, CDR2 YSLEER. Written as DNA, the CDR3 is TGCGCCAGCAGCCCGAAACGGAACCAGACAGGCTCTTACAATGAGCAGTTCTTC. This encodes CASSPKRNQTGSYNEQFF.

The V call is TRBV6-4, the J call TRBJ2-3; TRBD1 agrees at 7 bases. The CDR3 covers 15 residues. Trimming removed 4 bases from V and 1 base from J; junction bases left unmatched: 5. Germline loops: CDR1 MRHNA, CDR2 SNTAGT. The CDR3 spells CASSATGVGTDTQYF. DNA for the CDR3: TGTGCCAGCAGTGCCACAGGGGTCGGCACAGATACGCAGTATTTT.

The rearrangement uses TRBV4-3 and TRBJ2-1; D unresolved. Per the germline V gene, CDR1 is LGHNA and CDR2 is YSLEER. V lost 0 bases and J lost 9, with 15 bases in between. The CDR3 covers 15 residues. Here the CDR3 reads CASSQDLLESGEQFF. CDR3 DNA sequence: TGCGCCAGCAGCCAAGATCTCTTAGAGTCGGGTGAGCAGTTCTTC.

The chain uses TRBV7-2 and TRBJ2-1; D might be TRBD2 (5 bases). Germline CDR1 SGHTA, CDR2 FQGNSA. CDR3 length: 14 residues. Trimming took off 2 bases at V and 9 bases at J, with 14 bases between the two ends. CDR3 DNA: TGTGCCAGCAGCTTAACCCCGGGGAGCGGTGAGCAGTTCTTC. Translating gives CASSLTPGSGEQFF.

The chain joins TRBV27 to TRBJ2-1; 9 bases fit TRBD1. Unmatched junction bases numbered 14, after V lost 4 bases and J lost 10 bases. The CDR3 consists of 16 residues. Germline CDR1 MNHEY, CDR2 SMNVEV (reference sequence). This CDR3 reads CASSSTPGQGPWEQFF. Written as DNA, the CDR3 is TGTGCCAGCAGTTCCACTCCGGGACAGGGCCCTTGGGAGCAGTTCTTC.

This chain connects TRBV12-5 to TRBJ1-5, with unresolved D. The CDR3 is 14 residues long. V was pared by 1 base and J by 6 bases, with 10 bases between. CDR1 and CDR2 from the germline V gene are LGHNT and FRNRAP. The CDR3 reads CASGLGGFAQPQHF. In nucleotides, the CDR3 is TGTGCTAGTGGTTTGGGAGGATTTGCTCAGCCCCAGCATTTT.

This clone appeared a few times. V usage is TRBV7-9 and J usage is TRBJ2-3, with D perhaps TRBD1 (5 bases). CDR1 and CDR2 (germline): SEHNR, FQNEAQ (reference sequence). CDR3 length equals 16 residues. V shed 0 bases and J shed 0 bases, with 10 bases lying between them. CDR3 sequence: CASSLAWGSSTDTQYF. DNA for the CDR3: TGTGCCAGCAGCTTAGCTTGGGGCAGTAGCACAGATACGCAGTATTTT.

To note about this clone: The same CDR3 arises from other DNA sequences in this sample as well. V and J are TRBV19 and TRBJ2-7; 8 bases line up with TRBD2. The CDR3 consists of 15 residues. V shed 3 bases and J 3 bases; nucleotides not matched to a gene: 7. Per germline, CDR1 LNHDA and CDR2 SQIVND (reference sequence). The CDR3 loop reads CASSIVGSGDYEQYF. In DNA form, the CDR3 reads TGTGCCAGTAGTATCGTCGGTAGCGGGGACTACGAGCAGTACTTC.

This clone was found once. This chain joins TRBV7-8 and TRBJ1-2, with a weak D call TRBD1 (6 bases). The CDR3 consists of 13 residues. Between the trimmed V and J ends, which lost 2 bases and 6 bases, there was a span of 10 bases. Looked up from germline, CDR1 is SGHVS and CDR2 is FQNEAQ. The CDR3 reads CASSLTGTNGYTF. The CDR3 coding sequence is TGTGCCAGCAGCTTAACAGGGACCAATGGCTACACCTTC.

J is TRBJ1-4 and V is TRBV3-1 (or the pseudogene TRBV3-2); 7 positions agree with TRBD1. This CDR3 is 16 amino acids long. Germline lookup yields CDR1 LGHDT and CDR2 YNNKEL (reference sequence). Germline trimming cut 1 base from V and 2 bases from J; bases unmatched to any gene: 4. DNA of the CDR3: TGTGCCAGCAGCCAAGGACAGGGTGCCACTAATGAAAAACTGTTTTTT. It specifies CASSQGQGATNEKLFF.

This clone has a handful of counts. The CDR3 loop is CASSAHPDRVGKLFF. CDR3 sequence (DNA): TGTGCCAGCAGCGCCCACCCGGACAGGGTAGGAAAACTGTTTTTT. The chain combines TRBV5-5 with TRBJ1-4; TRBD1 agrees at 8 bases. The CDR3 has 15 amino acids. Germline V gene sequence: CDR1 SGHKS, CDR2 YYEKEE (reference sequence). Unmatched junction bases numbered 12, after V lost 4 bases and J lost 10 bases.